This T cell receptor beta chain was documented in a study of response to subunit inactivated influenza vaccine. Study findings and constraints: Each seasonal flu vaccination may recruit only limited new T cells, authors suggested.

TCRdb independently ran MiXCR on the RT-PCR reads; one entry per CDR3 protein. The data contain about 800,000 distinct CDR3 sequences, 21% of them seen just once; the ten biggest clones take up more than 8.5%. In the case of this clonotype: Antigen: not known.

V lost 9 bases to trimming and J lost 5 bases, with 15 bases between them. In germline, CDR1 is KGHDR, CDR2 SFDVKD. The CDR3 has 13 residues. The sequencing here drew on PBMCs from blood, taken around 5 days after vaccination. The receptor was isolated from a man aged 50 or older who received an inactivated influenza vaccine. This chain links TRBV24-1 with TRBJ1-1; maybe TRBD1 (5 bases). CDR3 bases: TGTGCCACCCTGATGGGGGAGGGAACTGAAGCTTTCTTT. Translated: CATLMGEGTEAFF.